This is a list of T cell receptor beta chains from one sample in a study of early T cells in non-severe SARS-CoV-2 infection. Via MiXCR, TCRdb re-called the 5' RACE reads, giving one row per CDR3 protein. The sample lists some 80,000 distinct CDR3 sequences; roughly 12% were seen once. The source material was whole blood. These receptors all stem from an adult who was a healthcare worker with PCR-confirmed SARS-CoV-2 infection or an uninfected control (not recorded which). The CDR3 runs from the conserved cysteine through the conserved F or W. The order of the fields is clone size, J gene, V gene, CDR3 protein. A row's size may be missing; if present it is once, few, many or a size class.

clone_size: few; j_call: TRBJ2-3; v_call: TRBV5-4; cdr3_aa: CASSVSGSVRDTQYF
clone_size: few; j_call: TRBJ2-5; v_call: TRBV3-1; cdr3_aa: CASSRKETQYF
clone_size: -; j_call: TRBJ2-7; v_call: TRBV5-1; cdr3_aa: CASSLDWDRYYEQYF
clone_size: few; j_call: TRBJ2-3; v_call: TRBV29-1; cdr3_aa: CSGGVTDTQYF
clone_size: -; j_call: TRBJ2-5; v_call: TRBV6-1; cdr3_aa: CASRAGRGQETQYF
clone_size: few; j_call: TRBJ2-5; v_call: TRBV29-1; cdr3_aa: CSVEGSGLRETQYF
clone_size: few; j_call: TRBJ2-7; v_call: TRBV10-3; cdr3_aa: CAISGGTGTSEQYF
clone_size: few; j_call: TRBJ1-1; v_call: TRBV2; cdr3_aa: CASQGPSNTEAFF
clone_size: many; j_call: TRBJ1-5; v_call: TRBV29-1; cdr3_aa: CSVGHQPQHF
clone_size: few; j_call: TRBJ2-1; v_call: TRBV11-3; cdr3_aa: CASSPRESNYNEQFF
clone_size: -; j_call: TRBJ2-5; v_call: TRBV2; cdr3_aa: CASQGLHGETQYF
clone_size: many; j_call: TRBJ1-2; v_call: TRBV27; cdr3_aa: CASSVQGANYGYTF